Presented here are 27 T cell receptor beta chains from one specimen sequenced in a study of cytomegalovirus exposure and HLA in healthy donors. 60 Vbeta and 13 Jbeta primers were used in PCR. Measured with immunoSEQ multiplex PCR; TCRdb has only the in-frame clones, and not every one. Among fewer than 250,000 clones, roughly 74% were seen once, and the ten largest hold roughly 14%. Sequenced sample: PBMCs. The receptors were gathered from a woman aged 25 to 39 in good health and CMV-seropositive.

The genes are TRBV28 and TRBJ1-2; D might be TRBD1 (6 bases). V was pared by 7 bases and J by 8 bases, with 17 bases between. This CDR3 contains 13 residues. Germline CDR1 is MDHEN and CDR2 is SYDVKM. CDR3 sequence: CASMGGPSGGYTF. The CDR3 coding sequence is TGTGCCAGCATGGGGGGGCCCAGTGGGGGCTACACCTTC.

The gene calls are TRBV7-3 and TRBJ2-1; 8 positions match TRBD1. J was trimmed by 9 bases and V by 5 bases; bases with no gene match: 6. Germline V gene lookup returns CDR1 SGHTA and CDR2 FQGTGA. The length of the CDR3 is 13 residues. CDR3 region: CASSLTGDSEQFF. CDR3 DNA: TGTGCCAGCAGCCTGACAGGGGATAGTGAGCAGTTCTTC.

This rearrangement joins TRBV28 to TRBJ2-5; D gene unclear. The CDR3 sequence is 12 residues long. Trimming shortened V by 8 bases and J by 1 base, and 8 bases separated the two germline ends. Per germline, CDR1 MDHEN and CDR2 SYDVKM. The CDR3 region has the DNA TGTGCCAGCTCGCGGAGCCAAGAGACCCAGTACTTC. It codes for CASSRSQETQYF.

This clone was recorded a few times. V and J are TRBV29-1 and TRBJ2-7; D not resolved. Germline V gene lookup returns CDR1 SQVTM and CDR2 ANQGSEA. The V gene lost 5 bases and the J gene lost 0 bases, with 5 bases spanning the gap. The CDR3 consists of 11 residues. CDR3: CSVSRSYEQYF. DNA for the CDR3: TGCAGCGTTTCCCGCTCCTACGAGCAGTACTTC.

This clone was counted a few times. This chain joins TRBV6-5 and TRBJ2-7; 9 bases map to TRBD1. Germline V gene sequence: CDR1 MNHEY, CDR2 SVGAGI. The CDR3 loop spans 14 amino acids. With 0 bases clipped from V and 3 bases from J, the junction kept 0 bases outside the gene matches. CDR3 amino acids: CASSYSTGGYEQYF. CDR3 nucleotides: TGTGCCAGCAGTTACTCGACAGGGGGCTACGAGCAGTACTTC.

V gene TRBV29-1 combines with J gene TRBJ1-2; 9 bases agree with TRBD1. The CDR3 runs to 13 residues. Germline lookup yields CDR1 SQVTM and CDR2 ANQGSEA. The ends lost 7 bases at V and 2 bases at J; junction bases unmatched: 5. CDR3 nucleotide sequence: TGCAGCGCTCGACAGGGGGGGAACTATGGCTACACCTTC. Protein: CSARQGGNYGYTF. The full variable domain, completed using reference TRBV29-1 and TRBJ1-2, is SAVISQKPSRDICQRGTSLTIQCQVDSQVTMMFWYRQQPGQSLTLIATANQGSEATYESGFVIDKFPISRPNLTFSTLTVSNMSPEDSSIYLCSARQGGNYGYTFGSGTRLTVV.

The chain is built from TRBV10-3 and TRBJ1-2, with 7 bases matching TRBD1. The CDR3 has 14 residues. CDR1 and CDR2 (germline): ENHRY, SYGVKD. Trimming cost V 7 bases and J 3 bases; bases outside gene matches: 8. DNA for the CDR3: TGTGCCATCAAGGCCCTGGGACAGTACTATGGCTACACCTTC. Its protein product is CAIKALGQYYGYTF.

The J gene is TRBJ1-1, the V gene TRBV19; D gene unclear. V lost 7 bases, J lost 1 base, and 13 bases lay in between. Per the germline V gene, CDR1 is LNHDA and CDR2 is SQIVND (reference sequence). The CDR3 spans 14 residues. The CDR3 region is CASTQLRGNTEAFF. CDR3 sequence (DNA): TGTGCCAGTACCCAACTCCGGGGGAACACTGAAGCTTTCTTT. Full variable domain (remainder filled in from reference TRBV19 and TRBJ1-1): DGGITQSPKYLFRKEGQNVTLSCEQNLNHDAMYWYRQDPGQGLRLIYYSQIVNDFQKGDIAEGYSVSREKKESFPLTVTSAQKNPTAFYLCASTQLRGNTEAFFGQGTRLTVV.

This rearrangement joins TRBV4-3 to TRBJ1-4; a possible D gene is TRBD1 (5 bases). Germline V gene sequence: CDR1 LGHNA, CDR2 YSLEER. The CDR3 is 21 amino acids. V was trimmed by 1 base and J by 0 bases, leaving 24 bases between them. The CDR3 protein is CASSQGVPRRGAGATNEKLFF. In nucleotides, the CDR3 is TGCGCCAGCAGCCAAGGGGTCCCCCGGCGGGGCGCAGGAGCAACTAATGAAAAACTGTTTTTT.

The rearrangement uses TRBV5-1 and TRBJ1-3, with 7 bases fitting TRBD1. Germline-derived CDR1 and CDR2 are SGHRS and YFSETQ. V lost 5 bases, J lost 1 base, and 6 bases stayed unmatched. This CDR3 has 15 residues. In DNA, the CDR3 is TGCGCCAGCAGAGTTGACAGGGCTTCTGGAAACACCATATATTTT. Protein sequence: CASRVDRASGNTIYF.

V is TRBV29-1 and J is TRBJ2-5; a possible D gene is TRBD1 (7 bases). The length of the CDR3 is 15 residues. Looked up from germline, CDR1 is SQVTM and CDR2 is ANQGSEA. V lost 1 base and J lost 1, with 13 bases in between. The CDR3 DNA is TGCAGCGTTGAAGCCAGGGGGGTTAGCCAAGAGACCCAGTACTTC. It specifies CSVEARGVSQETQYF.

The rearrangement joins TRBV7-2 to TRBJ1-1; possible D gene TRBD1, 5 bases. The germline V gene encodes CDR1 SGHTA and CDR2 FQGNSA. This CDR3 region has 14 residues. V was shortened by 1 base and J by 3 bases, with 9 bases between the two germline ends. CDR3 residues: CASSLGAGHTEAFF. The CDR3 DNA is TGTGCCAGCAGCTTAGGGGCAGGGCACACTGAAGCTTTCTTT.

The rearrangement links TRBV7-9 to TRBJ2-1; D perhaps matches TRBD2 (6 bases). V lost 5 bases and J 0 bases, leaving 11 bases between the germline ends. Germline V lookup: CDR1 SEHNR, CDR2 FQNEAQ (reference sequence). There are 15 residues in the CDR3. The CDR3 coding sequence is TGTGCCAGCAGCCCGGGACTCAGCTCCTACAATGAGCAGTTCTTC. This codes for CASSPGLSSYNEQFF.

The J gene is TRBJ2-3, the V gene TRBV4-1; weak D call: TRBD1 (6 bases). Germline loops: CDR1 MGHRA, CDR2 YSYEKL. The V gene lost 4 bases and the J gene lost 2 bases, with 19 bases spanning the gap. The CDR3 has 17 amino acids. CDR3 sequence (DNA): TGCGCCAGCAGCCCCGGACAGATCTTGGCCTCCACAGATACGCAGTATTTT. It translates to CASSPGQILASTDTQYF.

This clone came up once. CDR3 sequence (DNA): TGTGCCTGGAGTTCCAACAGGGACACTGAAGCTTTCTTT. It codes for CAWSSNRDTEAFF. The chain joins TRBV30 to TRBJ1-1, with TRBD1 as a possible D gene (6 bases). Germline V gives CDR1 GTSNPN, CDR2 SVGIG (reference sequence). The ends were cut back, 2 bases at V and 3 bases at J, with 10 bases in the middle. CDR3 length: 13 residues.

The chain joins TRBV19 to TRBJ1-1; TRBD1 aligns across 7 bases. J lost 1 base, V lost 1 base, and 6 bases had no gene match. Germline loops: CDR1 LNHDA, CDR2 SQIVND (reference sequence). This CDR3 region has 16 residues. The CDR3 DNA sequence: TGTGCCAGTAGTATAGGAGGGGGCGGAGGGAACACTGAAGCTTTCTTT. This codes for CASSIGGGGGNTEAFF.

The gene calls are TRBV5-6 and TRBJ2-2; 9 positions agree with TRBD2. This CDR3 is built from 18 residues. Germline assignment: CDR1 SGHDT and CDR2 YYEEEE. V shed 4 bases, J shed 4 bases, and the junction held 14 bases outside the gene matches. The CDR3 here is CASSTRRLAGAGTGELFF. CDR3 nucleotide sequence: TGTGCCAGCAGCACCCGAAGATTAGCGGGAGCGGGCACCGGGGAGCTGTTTTTT.

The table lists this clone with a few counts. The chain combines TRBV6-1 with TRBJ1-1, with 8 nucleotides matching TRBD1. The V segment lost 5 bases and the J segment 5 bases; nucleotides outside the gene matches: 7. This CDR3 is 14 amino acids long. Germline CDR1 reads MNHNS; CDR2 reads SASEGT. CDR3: CASSPQQGGTEAFF. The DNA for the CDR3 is TGTGCCAGCAGTCCTCAACAGGGGGGAACTGAAGCTTTCTTT.

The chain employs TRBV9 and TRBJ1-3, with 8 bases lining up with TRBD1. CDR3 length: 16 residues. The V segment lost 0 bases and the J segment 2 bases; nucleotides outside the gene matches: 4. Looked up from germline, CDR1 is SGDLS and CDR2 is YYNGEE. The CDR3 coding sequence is TGTGCCAGCAGCGTAGTATCGACAGGGGCTGGAAACACCATATATTTT. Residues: CASSVVSTGAGNTIYF.

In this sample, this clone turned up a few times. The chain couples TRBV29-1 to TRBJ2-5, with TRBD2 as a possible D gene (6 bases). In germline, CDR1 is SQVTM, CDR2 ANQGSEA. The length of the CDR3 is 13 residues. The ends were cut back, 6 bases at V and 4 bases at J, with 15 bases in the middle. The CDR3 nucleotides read TGCAGCGTGCGGCTGGCCGGGGGAGAGACCCAGTACTTC. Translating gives CSVRLAGGETQYF.

CDR3: CAWRRQGWDQPQHF. The DNA for the CDR3 is TGTGCCTGGAGAAGACAGGGCTGGGATCAGCCCCAGCATTTT. The rearrangement uses TRBV30 and TRBJ1-5; 7 bases are shared with TRBD1. The V gene end was trimmed by 3 bases and the J gene end by 5 bases; junction bases not matched to a gene: 7. Germline V gene lookup returns CDR1 GTSNPN and CDR2 SVGIG (reference sequence). The CDR3 totals 14 residues.

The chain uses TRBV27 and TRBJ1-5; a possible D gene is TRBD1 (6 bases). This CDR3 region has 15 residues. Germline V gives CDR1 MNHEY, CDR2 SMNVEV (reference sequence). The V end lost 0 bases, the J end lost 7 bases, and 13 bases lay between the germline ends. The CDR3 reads CASSLSYRAKQPQHF. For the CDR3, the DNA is TGTGCCAGCAGTTTATCTTACAGGGCCAAGCAGCCCCAGCATTTT.

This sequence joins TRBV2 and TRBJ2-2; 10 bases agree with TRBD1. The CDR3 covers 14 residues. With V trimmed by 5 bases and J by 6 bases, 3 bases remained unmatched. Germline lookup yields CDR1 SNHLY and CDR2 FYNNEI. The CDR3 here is CASSLDRGAGELFF. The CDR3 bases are TGTGCCAGCAGTCTGGACAGGGGGGCCGGGGAGCTGTTTTTT.

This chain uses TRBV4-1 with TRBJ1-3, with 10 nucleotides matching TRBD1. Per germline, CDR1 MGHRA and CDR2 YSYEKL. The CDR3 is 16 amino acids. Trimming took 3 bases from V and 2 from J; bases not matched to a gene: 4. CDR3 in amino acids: CASSHPGTGAGNTIYF. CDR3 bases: TGCGCCAGCAGCCACCCCGGGACAGGGGCTGGAAACACCATATATTTT.

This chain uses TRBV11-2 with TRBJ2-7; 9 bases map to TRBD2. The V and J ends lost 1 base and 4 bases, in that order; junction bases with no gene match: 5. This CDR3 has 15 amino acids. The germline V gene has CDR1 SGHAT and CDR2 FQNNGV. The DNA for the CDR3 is TGTGCCAGCAGCTTAGCCCTAGCGGGAATGTACGAGCAGTACTTC. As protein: CASSLALAGMYEQYF.

CDR3 bases: TGTGCCAGCAGTGAAGATCGGGGACTAGCGACTGCCGGGGCCTACGAGCAGTACTTC. Protein sequence: CASSEDRGLATAGAYEQYF. The genes are TRBV6-1 and TRBJ2-7; TRBD2 matches at 10 bases. CDR1 is MNHNS and CDR2 is SASEGT in the germline V gene. V shed 1 base, J shed 2 bases, and the junction held 14 bases outside the gene matches. The CDR3 contains 19 residues.

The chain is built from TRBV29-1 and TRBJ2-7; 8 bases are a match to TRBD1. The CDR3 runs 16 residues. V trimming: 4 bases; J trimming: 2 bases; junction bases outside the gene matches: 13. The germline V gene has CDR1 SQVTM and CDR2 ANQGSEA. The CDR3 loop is CSVVEGGTGFPYEQYF. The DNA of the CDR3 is TGCAGCGTTGTGGAGGGCGGGACAGGATTCCCCTACGAGCAGTACTTC.